Listed below are T cell receptor beta chains from one sample, sequenced in a study of blood T cell repertoires in COVID-19. Using immunoSEQ multiplex PCR, the repertoire was profiled, and TCRdb retains in-frame clones only, with some absent. The data contain more than 200,000 clones, around 86% of them singletons. Source material: peripheral blood. These receptors all come from a man in his fifties with COVID-19, enrolled during active disease. CDR3s include the opening cysteine and the closing phenylalanine or tryptophan. D genes are given only for firm matches. For some rows the clone size is stated as once, few or many, or as a class when expanded; others skip it.

>TRBV7-3|TRBJ1-6|NA|TRBD1
CASSRSGTGDNSPLHF
TGTGCCAGCAGCCGTTCCGGGACAGGGGATAATTCACCCCTCCACTTT
>TRBV6-1|TRBJ1-6|NA|NA
CASSDPSAGSLSPLHF
TGTGCCAGCAGTGATCCCTCGGCAGGGTCCCTTTCACCCCTCCACTTT
>TRBV6-5|TRBJ1-2|NA|TRBD1
CASSSRGLGGYTF
TGTGCCAGCAGTTCCAGGGGGCTGGGAGGCTACACCTTC
>TRBV21-1|TRBJ2-1|NA|NA
CASSKVWGTLTREQFF
TGTGCCAGCAGCAAAGTATGGGGGACTCTAACGCGGGAGCAGTTCTTC
>TRBV15|TRBJ1-5|NA|NA
CATSGRESGQPQHF
TGTGCCACCAGTGGTCGGGAAAGCGGTCAGCCCCAGCATTTT
>TRBV6-6|TRBJ1-2|NA|TRBD1
CASSYSATGKGNGYTF
TGTGCCAGCAGTTACTCTGCGACAGGGAAGGGGAATGGCTACACCTTC
>TRBV4-2|TRBJ2-3|NA|TRBD2
CASSQETSGRSYSTDTQYF
TGTGCCAGCAGCCAGGAGACTAGCGGGAGAAGCTATAGCACAGATACGCAGTATTTT
>TRBV29-1|TRBJ2-1|NA|NA
CSVNPWGDEQFF
TGCAGCGTGAACCCTTGGGGAGATGAGCAGTTCTTC
>TRBV12-3/TRBV12-4|TRBJ2-7|few|NA
CASSPRGGLEQYF
TGTGCCAGCAGCCCCAGAGGGGGTCTCGAGCAGTACTTC
>TRBV28|TRBJ2-1|NA|TRBD2
CASGRGGPYNEQFF
TGTGCCAGCGGTCGGGGGGGCCCCTACAATGAGCAGTTCTTC
>TRBV2|TRBJ2-7|NA|NA
CASHPQGEQYF
TGTGCCAGCCACCCCCAGGGAGAGCAGTACTTC
>TRBV6-5|TRBJ2-7|NA|TRBD1
CASSQTRQGQDEQYF
TGTGCCAGCAGTCAAACTCGACAGGGGCAGGACGAGCAGTACTTC
>TRBV28|TRBJ1-2|NA|NA
CASSFLFRGQIYGYTF
TGTGCCAGCAGTTTTCTTTTCCGAGGACAAATTTATGGCTACACCTTC
>TRBV4-2|TRBJ2-7|NA|TRBD2
CASSQVTSATYEQYF
TGTGCCAGCAGCCAAGTCACTAGCGCCACCTACGAGCAGTACTTC
>TRBV29-1|TRBJ1-2|NA|NA
CSVGAGGAEWYGYTF
TGCAGCGTTGGGGCGGGGGGCGCGGAGTGGTATGGCTACACCTTC
>TRBV3-1/TRBV3-2|TRBJ1-2|few|TRBD1
CASSQGTGGSYGYTF
TGTGCCAGCAGCCAGGGAACAGGGGGCTCCTATGGCTACACCTTC
>TRBV10-1|TRBJ2-7|NA|TRBD1
CASSPGTGEREQYF
TGCGCCAGCAGTCCCGGGACAGGGGAAAGGGAGCAGTACTTC
>TRBV7-2|TRBJ2-7|NA|TRBD2
CASSLVSGGALNEQYF
TGTGCCAGCAGCTTAGTTAGCGGGGGGGCTTTGAACGAGCAGTACTTC
>TRBV11-2|TRBJ1-6|many|TRBD1
CASNLSGGRNSPLHF
TGTGCCAGCAACCTCTCAGGGGGTCGAAATTCACCCCTCCACTTT
>TRBV4-1|TRBJ2-7|NA|NA
CASSQDLGSNYEQYF
TGCGCCAGCAGCCAAGATTTGGGCAGTAACTACGAGCAGTACTTC
>TRBV12-3/TRBV12-4|TRBJ2-7|NA|NA
CASSFGRVYEQYF
TGTGCCAGCAGTTTCGGCAGGGTGTACGAGCAGTACTTC
>TRBV28|TRBJ1-5|NA|NA
CASSPTRAGHNQPQHF
TGTGCCAGCAGCCCAACGAGGGCAGGCCACAATCAGCCCCAGCATTTT
>TRBV5-4|TRBJ2-5|NA|TRBD1
CASSGRTGSGETQYF
TGTGCCAGCAGCGGCCGGACAGGGTCAGGGGAGACCCAGTACTTC
>TRBV20-1|TRBJ2-7|NA|NA
CSASVQWGDEQYF
TGCAGTGCTAGTGTTCAATGGGGCGACGAGCAGTACTTC